This T cell receptor (beta chain) was profiled in a study of T cells in Graves' hyperthyroidism and ophthalmopathy. The overall study: At the time of initial diagnosis and before any treatment, peripheral blood was collected. General study points: With a median lead of roughly 6.2 months before onset, the model predicted ophthalmopathy.

Patients with uncontrolled infections, other autoimmune diseases, pregnancy or lactation were excluded. CDR1 and CDR2 (germline): SGHRS, YFSETQ. This CDR3 has 14 amino acids. Using RNA transcripts as the source, TCR beta CDR3 regions were amplified. An initial round of RT-PCR targeting the TCR CDR3 relied on the HTBI primer set. TCRdb reprocessed the multiplex PCR reads with MiXCR, giving one entry per CDR3 protein. The repertoire consists of approximately 400,000 distinct CDR3 sequences, with about 18% occurring once and the leading ten covering over 35%. This clonotype came up a few times. What it binds is not known. One end of the junction is discordant with germline, which a read error may explain.

The V call is TRBV5-1, the J call TRBJ2-1, with no clear D. The TCR sequence derives from a man aged 18 to 30 with Graves' ophthalmopathy. The specimen was blood. CDR3 sequence: CASSLGRSYNEHFF. The CDR3, as DNA: TGCGCCAGCAGCTTAGGAAGGTCCTACAATGAGCATTTCTTC.